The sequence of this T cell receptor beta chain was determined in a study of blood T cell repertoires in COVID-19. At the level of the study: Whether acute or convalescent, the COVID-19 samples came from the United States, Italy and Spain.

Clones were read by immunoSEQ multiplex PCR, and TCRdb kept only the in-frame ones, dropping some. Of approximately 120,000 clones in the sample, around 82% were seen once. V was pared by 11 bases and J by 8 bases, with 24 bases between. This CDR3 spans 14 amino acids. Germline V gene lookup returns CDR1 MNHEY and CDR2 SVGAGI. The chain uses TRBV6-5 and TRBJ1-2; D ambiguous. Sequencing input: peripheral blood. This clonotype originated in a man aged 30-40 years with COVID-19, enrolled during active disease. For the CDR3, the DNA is TGTGCCGTTCATGGACCGACTATCTGGAACGGCTACACCTTC. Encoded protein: CAVHGPTIWNGYTF.